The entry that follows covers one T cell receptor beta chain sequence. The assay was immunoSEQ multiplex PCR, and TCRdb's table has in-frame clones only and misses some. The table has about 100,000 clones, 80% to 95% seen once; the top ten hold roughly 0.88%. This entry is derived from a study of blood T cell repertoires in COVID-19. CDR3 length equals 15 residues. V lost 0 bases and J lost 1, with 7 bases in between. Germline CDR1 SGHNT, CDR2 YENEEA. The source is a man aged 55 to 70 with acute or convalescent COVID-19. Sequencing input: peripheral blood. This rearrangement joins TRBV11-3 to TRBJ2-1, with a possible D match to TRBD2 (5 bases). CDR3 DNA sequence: TGTGCCAGCAGCTTAGAACCGGGGTCCTACAATGAGCAGTTCTTC. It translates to CASSLEPGSYNEQFF.